Below, 26 T cell receptor beta chains from the same sample are listed, as sequenced in a study of T cell clonotyping in hematopoietic cell transplantation. Data came from immunoSEQ multiplex PCR; TCRdb stores just in-frame clones and leaves some out. This table holds some 6,200 clones, 77% found once. The material sequenced was PBMCs, taken 100 days after allogeneic stem cell transplant. The receptors here all came from a female patient in her 30s who had an allogeneic stem cell transplant, so the T cells may come from the graft donor. Some clones in this sample may be carry-over from other donors' samples.

The gene calls are TRBV13 and TRBJ1-2; 7 bases are shared with TRBD1. There are 13 residues in the CDR3. CDR1 and CDR2 from the germline V gene are PRHDT and FYEKMQ (reference sequence). J lost 4 bases, V lost 5 bases, and 4 bases had no gene match. For the CDR3, the DNA is TGTGCCAGCAGCCCAGCAGGGGGCTATGGCTACACCTTC. Its translation: CASSPAGGYGYTF.

The chain links TRBV7-9 to TRBJ2-1, with 7 bases lining up with TRBD1. This CDR3 region has 14 residues. V dropped 3 bases and J dropped 4; count of bases not matched to a gene: 3. Looked up from germline, CDR1 is SEHNR and CDR2 is FQNEAQ (reference sequence). The CDR3 reads CASSLGQPYNEQFF. CDR3 coding DNA: TGTGCCAGCAGCTTGGGACAGCCGTACAATGAGCAGTTCTTC.

This sequence joins TRBV5-6 and TRBJ2-1; 9 bases are a match to TRBD2. With 4 bases clipped from V and 0 bases from J, the junction kept 11 bases outside the gene matches. The CDR3 length is 18 residues. CDR1 is SGHDT and CDR2 is YYEEEE in the germline V gene. The chain's CDR3 is CASSEDVAGVSSYNEQFF. As DNA, the CDR3 is TGTGCCAGCAGCGAAGACGTAGCGGGGGTGAGCTCCTACAATGAGCAGTTCTTC.

The J gene is TRBJ2-1, the V gene TRBV4-1; D is undetermined. V lost 0 bases and J 0 bases, leaving 6 bases between the germline ends. There are 15 residues in the CDR3. Germline V lookup: CDR1 MGHRA, CDR2 YSYEKL. The CDR3 loop reads CASSQEDSSYNEQFF. CDR3 nucleotide sequence: TGCGCCAGCAGCCAAGAGGATAGCTCCTACAATGAGCAGTTCTTC.

The gene calls are TRBV7-8 and TRBJ2-1, with 11 bases fitting TRBD2. This CDR3 has 15 amino acids. The germline gives CDR1 SGHVS, CDR2 FQNEAQ. V lost 7 bases and J lost 3; bases outside the gene matches: 5. CDR3 coding DNA: TGTGCCAGCACCATAGCGGGGGGGTTCTACAATGAGCAGTTCTTC. It translates to CASTIAGGFYNEQFF. Filled out from reference TRBV7-8 and TRBJ2-1, the complete variable domain reads GAGVSQSPRYKVAKRGQDVALRCDPISGHVSLFWYQQALGQGPEFLTYFQNEAQLDKSGLPSDRFFAERPEGSVSTLKIQRTQQEDSAVYLCASTIAGGFYNEQFFGPGTRLTVL.

The V gene is TRBV27, the J gene TRBJ1-2, with D possibly being TRBD1 (6 bases). The CDR3 loop spans 13 amino acids. Trimming left V 1 base short and J 3 bases short, with 6 bases between. In germline, CDR1 is MNHEY, CDR2 SMNVEV (reference sequence). The CDR3 DNA reads TGTGCCAGCAGTTTATACAGGGACTATGGCTACACCTTC. It codes for CASSLYRDYGYTF.

The genes are TRBV27 and TRBJ1-5, with D possibly TRBD1 on 5 matching bases. Trimming cost V 8 bases and J 7 bases, with 15 bases left between them. The germline V gene has CDR1 MNHEY and CDR2 SMNVEV (reference sequence). The CDR3 loop spans 13 amino acids. The CDR3 DNA is TGTGCCAGCCGGGCAGGGTTAGAGCAGCCCCAGCATTTT. It translates to CASRAGLEQPQHF.

The V gene is TRBV6-5, the J gene TRBJ1-3; 8 nucleotides agree with TRBD1. The CDR3 consists of 15 residues. The germline CDR1 and CDR2 sequences are MNHEY and SVGAGI. The junction had 14 bases not matched to a gene; V was cut back by 5 bases and J by 11 bases. In DNA, the CDR3 is TGTGCCAGCAGTCCCTACAGGACAGGGACTTACCCCATATATTTT. As protein: CASSPYRTGTYPIYF.

This chain connects TRBV9 to TRBJ2-7; tentatively, D is TRBD2 (6 bases). This CDR3 region has 15 residues. Germline V gives CDR1 SGDLS, CDR2 YYNGEE. V lost 0 bases and J 2 bases, leaving 12 bases between the germline ends. CDR3 nucleotide sequence: TGTGCCAGCAGCGTAGTGGCGGGGCCCACCTACGAGCAGTACTTC. The encoded protein is CASSVVAGPTYEQYF. The variable domain in full, with the rest retrieved from reference TRBV9 and TRBJ2-7, is DSGVTQTPKHLITATGQRVTLRCSPRSGDLSVYWYQQSLDQGLQFLIQYYNGEERAKGNILERFSAQQFPDLHSELNLSSLELGDSALYFCASSVVAGPTYEQYFGPGTRLTVT.

The V gene is TRBV7-9, the J gene TRBJ1-5; 9 nucleotides match TRBD1. Germline V gene sequence: CDR1 SEHNR, CDR2 FQNEAQ (reference sequence). V gave up 5 bases and J gave up 7 bases; unmatched junction bases: 9. This CDR3 contains 15 residues. The CDR3 sequence is CASSRDREEGQPQHF. CDR3 DNA: TGTGCCAGCAGCCGGGACAGGGAGGAGGGACAGCCCCAGCATTTT.

J is TRBJ1-1 and V is TRBV6-5; 9 nucleotides match TRBD1. The ends lost 5 bases at V and 10 bases at J; junction bases unmatched: 2. Germline V gene lookup returns CDR1 MNHEY and CDR2 SVGAGI. The CDR3 has 11 residues. Here the CDR3 DNA reads TGTGCCAGCAGTCGACAGGGGGTAGCTTTCTTT. This codes for CASSRQGVAFF.

In its sample, this clone was seen a few times. The rearrangement joins TRBV6-6 to TRBJ2-7; possible D gene TRBD2, 5 bases. Germline V gene sequence: CDR1 MNHNY, CDR2 SVGAGI (reference sequence). This CDR3 is 11 amino acids long. Trimming cost V 6 bases and J 6 bases, with 9 bases left between them. The CDR3 spells CASRDGVEQYF. The DNA for the CDR3 is TGTGCCAGCAGGGACGGGGTCGAGCAGTACTTC.

The chain recombines TRBV6-5 with TRBJ2-7; TRBD1 agrees at 7 bases. Germline loops: CDR1 MNHEY, CDR2 SVGAGI. V was pared by 6 bases and J by 3 bases, with 5 bases of the junction left unmatched. CDR3 length: 13 amino acids. Written as DNA, the CDR3 is TGTGCCAGCAGGGCCGGACAGGACTACGAGCAGTACTTC. This codes for CASRAGQDYEQYF.

The chain joins TRBV10-2 to TRBJ2-3; 10 nucleotides align to TRBD1. The ends lost 3 bases at V and 4 bases at J; junction bases unmatched: 4. The CDR3 is 15 residues long. Germline values: CDR1 WSHSY, CDR2 SAAADI. The CDR3 coding sequence is TGCGCCAGCAGTGATTCCGGGACAGGGGCAGATACGCAGTATTTT. Its translation is CASSDSGTGADTQYF.

The chain has TRBV7-2 and TRBJ2-7; the match to TRBD2 covers 9 bases. This CDR3 contains 14 residues. Trimming took 8 bases from V and 4 from J; bases not matched to a gene: 9. The germline V gene encodes CDR1 SGHTA and CDR2 FQGNSA. CDR3 coding DNA: TGTGCCAGCGGGCTAGCGGGAAAAGTTTACGAGCAGTACTTC. Translating gives CASGLAGKVYEQYF.

The CDR3 coding sequence is TGTGCCAGCAGTTACTCGATACGCAGGGCCACCGGGGAGCTGTTTTTT. It yields the protein CASSYSIRRATGELFF. V usage is TRBV6-5 and J usage is TRBJ2-2; TRBD1 might be the D (5 bases). Trimming took off 0 bases at V and 4 bases at J, with 12 bases between the two ends. Germline CDR1 MNHEY, CDR2 SVGAGI. CDR3 length: 16 amino acids.

The rearrangement links TRBV5-6 to TRBJ1-3; D might be TRBD1 (5 bases). Germline-derived CDR1 and CDR2 are SGHDT and YYEEEE. V lost 1 base and J 4 bases, leaving 9 bases between the germline ends. This CDR3 is built from 14 residues. The CDR3, as DNA: TGTGCCAGCAGCTTGCCGGGGGAGGGAAACACCATATATTTT. As protein: CASSLPGEGNTIYF.

The count of this clone is one. V gene TRBV11-1 combines with J gene TRBJ1-2, with TRBD1 matching over 7 bases. In germline, CDR1 is SGHAT, CDR2 FQDESV (reference sequence). CDR3 length: 16 residues. V was clipped by 5 bases and J by 1 base; unmatched bases: 10. The CDR3 DNA sequence: TGTGCCAGCAGCCAATTAGACAGGGTAGATAACTATGGCTACACCTTC. This codes for CASSQLDRVDNYGYTF.

The V call is TRBV6-5, the J call TRBJ2-7; 9 nucleotides line up with TRBD2. V lost 1 base, J lost 4 bases, and 5 bases stayed unmatched. The CDR3 is made up of 15 amino acids. The germline V gene has CDR1 MNHEY and CDR2 SVGAGI. Here the CDR3 DNA reads TGTGCCAGCAGTTACTTTAGCGGGGGAATGTACGAGCAGTACTTC. It translates to CASSYFSGGMYEQYF.

The chain employs TRBV19 and TRBJ1-5; D remains ambiguous. This CDR3 has 16 amino acids. CDR1 is LNHDA, CDR2 SQIVND, per germline (reference sequence). V dropped 1 base and J dropped 2 bases, with 12 bases sitting between them. The CDR3 sequence: CASSIAGGGGNQPQHF. CDR3 DNA sequence: TGTGCCAGTAGTATAGCAGGAGGCGGAGGCAATCAGCCCCAGCATTTT.

CDR3 region: CASSYIFGGNTEAFF. In DNA, the CDR3 is TGTGCCAGCAGTTACATCTTTGGAGGGAACACTGAAGCTTTCTTT. The chain combines TRBV2 with TRBJ1-1; D call uncertain. This CDR3 spans 15 amino acids. Looked up from germline, CDR1 is SNHLY and CDR2 is FYNNEI. V lost 5 bases to trimming and J lost 1 base, with 14 bases between them.

This clone is a singleton in its sample. As DNA, the CDR3 is TGTGCCAGCAGTGCACTGACAGGGTCCTACGAGCAGTACTTC. As protein: CASSALTGSYEQYF. The chain combines TRBV6-1 with TRBJ2-7; TRBD1 aligns across 7 bases. J was trimmed by 1 base and V by 4 bases; bases with no gene match: 4. CDR3 length equals 14 residues. The germline V gene encodes CDR1 MNHNS and CDR2 SASEGT.

The chain is built from TRBV2 and TRBJ1-1; 7 nucleotides align to TRBD1. CDR1 is SNHLY, CDR2 FYNNEI, per germline. J gave up 2 bases and V 9 bases, and 6 bases lay outside the gene matches. The CDR3 is made up of 13 amino acids. The DNA of the CDR3 is TGTGCCAGTCACGACAGGGATAACACTGAAGCTTTCTTT. Encoded protein: CASHDRDNTEAFF.

The chain uses TRBV30 and TRBJ1-5; no clear D. The CDR3 is 17 residues long. CDR1 GTSNPN and CDR2 SVGIG come from the germline V gene (reference sequence). V gave up 0 bases and J gave up 0 bases, with 15 bases separating them. The DNA of the CDR3 is TGTGCCTGGAGTGTACCTTCGGCAAAGCATAGCAATCAGCCCCAGCATTTT. Translating it yields CAWSVPSAKHSNQPQHF.

This clone has just a few counts. The V call is TRBV11-3, the J call TRBJ2-3, with D possibly being TRBD1 or TRBD2 (5 bases each). Per germline, CDR1 SGHNT and CDR2 YENEEA. V shed 5 bases and J shed 2 bases, with 14 bases lying between them. CDR3 length: 15 amino acids. CDR3 nucleotide sequence: TGTGCCAGCAGCGGTCCGGGACCATACACAGATACGCAGTATTTT. Translation gives CASSGPGPYTDTQYF.

The rearrangement joins TRBV30 to TRBJ2-7, with D perhaps matching TRBD1 or TRBD2 (6 bases each). V lost 0 bases and J lost 1, with 19 bases in between. CDR3 size: 17 residues. Germline CDR1 GTSNPN, CDR2 SVGIG (reference sequence). CDR3 region: CAWSVRGAGWRSYEQYF. The CDR3 DNA reads TGTGCCTGGAGTGTAAGGGGGGCAGGCTGGCGATCCTACGAGCAGTACTTC.